Below are 15 T cell receptor beta chains sequenced from a single sample in a study of cytomegalovirus exposure and HLA in healthy donors. A multiplex PCR was run with 60 Vbeta primers and 13 Jbeta primers. Assay: immunoSEQ multiplex PCR; the TCRdb copy retains only in-frame clones and omits some. Here the sample spans fewer than 200,000 clones, over 70% being singletons. Input material: PBMCs. Receptors originate from a woman in her thirties in good health and CMV-seronegative.

This clone was seen only a few times. The chain combines TRBV2 with TRBJ1-5; D is possibly TRBD1 (5 bases). CDR1 is SNHLY, CDR2 FYNNEI, per germline. CDR3 length: 13 amino acids. The V and J ends lost 2 bases and 6 bases respectively, with 8 bases between them. The CDR3 region has the DNA TGTGCCAGCAGTGAACAGGGAGGTCAGCCCCAGCATTTT. Translating it yields CASSEQGGQPQHF.

This clone was recorded once. In the same sample, other DNA sequences code for this CDR3. J is TRBJ1-2 and V is TRBV5-1; 8 bases are shared with TRBD1. Unmatched junction bases numbered 7, after V lost 2 bases and J lost 4 bases. The CDR3 is 15 amino acids. Germline assignment: CDR1 SGHRS and CDR2 YFSETQ. CDR3 in amino acids: CASSLVQGAIYGYTF. The CDR3 DNA sequence: TGCGCCAGCAGCTTAGTTCAGGGGGCGATCTATGGCTACACCTTC.

The gene calls are TRBV2 and TRBJ1-2, with D uncertain. This CDR3 region has 14 residues. Deletions cut 4 bases from V and 7 bases from J, with 16 bases between. Germline V gives CDR1 SNHLY, CDR2 FYNNEI. This chain's CDR3 is CASSGTEAPIGYTF. For the CDR3, the DNA is TGTGCCAGCAGTGGGACGGAGGCACCGATTGGCTACACCTTC.

CDR3 protein: CASSTMRGGSDTQYF. The CDR3 coding sequence is TGTGCCAGTAGTACCATGCGGGGGGGCTCAGATACGCAGTATTTT. V is TRBV19 and J is TRBJ2-3, with 9 nucleotides matching TRBD2. Trimming at V came to 4 bases and at J to 4 bases, leaving 6 bases not matched to a gene. The CDR3 is 15 amino acids. Germline CDR1 reads LNHDA; CDR2 reads SQIVND (reference sequence).

V usage is TRBV2 and J usage is TRBJ1-2; D not resolved. The CDR3 totals 13 residues. Between the trimmed V and J ends, which lost 4 bases and 4 bases, there was a span of 10 bases. Germline values: CDR1 SNHLY, CDR2 FYNNEI. The CDR3 DNA reads TGTGCCAGCAGTGCGGAGGGTCTCTATGGCTACACCTTC. It yields the protein CASSAEGLYGYTF.

The V gene is TRBV2, the J gene TRBJ1-2, with D maybe TRBD1 (5 bases). Germline V gene lookup returns CDR1 SNHLY and CDR2 FYNNEI. The V gene lost 5 bases and the J gene lost 4 bases, with 14 bases spanning the gap. CDR3 length: 14 residues. CDR3 sequence reads: CASSNQGVGYGYTF. The CDR3 DNA is TGTGCCAGCAGTAATCAGGGCGTAGGCTATGGCTACACCTTC.

The chain joins TRBV27 to TRBJ2-7, with 7 bases lining up with TRBD2. Trimming at V came to 8 bases and at J to 7 bases, leaving 14 bases not matched to a gene. The germline CDR1 and CDR2 sequences are MNHEY and SMNVEV (reference sequence). CDR3 length equals 14 residues. CDR3 bases: TGTGCCAGCGGGCCGGGGGGACCCTCCTTGGAGCAGTACTTC. This sequence encodes CASGPGGPSLEQYF.

The chain's CDR3 is CASSGTSGRAWRGNEQFF. The CDR3 DNA sequence: TGTGCCAGCAGCGGGACTAGCGGGAGGGCCTGGCGTGGGAATGAGCAGTTCTTC. This chain links TRBV25-1 with TRBJ2-1; 16 bases agree with TRBD2. This CDR3 contains 18 residues. The germline gives CDR1 MGHDK, CDR2 SYGVNS. V trimming: 6 bases; J trimming: 7 bases; junction bases outside the gene matches: 12.

This sequence joins TRBV4-3 and TRBJ2-1, with 7 nucleotides matching TRBD2. The CDR3 has 17 amino acids. The V segment lost 6 bases and the J segment 3 bases; nucleotides outside the gene matches: 14. From germline, CDR1 is LGHNA and CDR2 YSLEER. This chain's CDR3 is CASSREVSGYVYNEQFF. CDR3 nucleotides: TGCGCCAGCAGTCGGGAGGTTAGCGGGTATGTCTACAATGAGCAGTTCTTC.

As concerns this clone: At one of its ends the junction is not consistent with the germline gene, which may arise from a read error. The chain is built from TRBV7-9 and TRBJ2-2; D is undetermined. The CDR3 runs to 11 residues. The germline CDR1 and CDR2 sequences are SEHNR and FQNEAQ (reference sequence). The CDR3 loop reads CSSSYNGELFF. CDR3 nucleotide sequence: TGTTCCAGCAGCTATAACGGGGAGCTGTTTTTT.

The chain has TRBV6-5 and TRBJ2-7; 10 bases align to TRBD1. Germline V gene data show CDR1 as MNHEY and CDR2 as SVGAGI. The CDR3 length is 14 residues. V was pared by 5 bases and J by 3 bases, with 4 bases of the junction left unmatched. This chain's CDR3 is CASSRTGGNYEQYF. The CDR3 DNA reads TGTGCCAGCAGTCGGACAGGGGGGAACTACGAGCAGTACTTC.

This clone was counted only a few times. This sequence joins TRBV11-2 and TRBJ2-7, with D tentatively TRBD2 (7 bases). The CDR3 extends over 14 amino acids. Trimming left V 4 bases short and J 4 bases short, with 14 bases between. Germline lookup yields CDR1 SGHAT and CDR2 FQNNGV. DNA of the CDR3: TGTGCCAGCAGCTCCCGGAGGGGGGGTTACGAGCAGTACTTC. This encodes CASSSRRGGYEQYF.

The CDR3 DNA follows: TGTGCCAGTAGTGTGGGACAGAGCTCCTACAATGAGCAGTTCTTC. Translating gives CASSVGQSSYNEQFF. The chain combines TRBV19 with TRBJ2-1, with 7 bases identical to TRBD1. The CDR3 is 15 residues long. The V and J ends lost 5 bases and 0 bases, in that order; junction bases with no gene match: 4. In germline, CDR1 is LNHDA, CDR2 SQIVND (reference sequence).

V and J are TRBV9 and TRBJ1-2, with 12 bases matching TRBD1. In germline, CDR1 is SGDLS, CDR2 YYNGEE. CDR3 length equals 16 residues. J lost 4 bases, V lost 3 bases, and 7 bases had no gene match. CDR3 loop: CASSAGTGGAGYGYTF. DNA for the CDR3: TGTGCCAGCAGCGCCGGGACAGGGGGCGCGGGCTATGGCTACACCTTC. Combining the CDR3 with reference TRBV9 and TRBJ1-2 gives the whole variable domain DSGVTQTPKHLITATGQRVTLRCSPRSGDLSVYWYQQSLDQGLQFLIQYYNGEERAKGNILERFSAQQFPDLHSELNLSSLELGDSALYFCASSAGTGGAGYGYTFGSGTRLTVV.

CDR3 bases: TGCGCCAGCAGCCAGACGACTAGCGGAGGGGGCGAGCAGTACTTC. Its protein is CASSQTTSGGGEQYF. This chain joins TRBV5-1 and TRBJ2-7; 9 positions match TRBD2. The CDR3 consists of 15 residues. CDR1 and CDR2 (germline): SGHRS, YFSETQ. Losses at the gene ends were 4 bases for V and 6 bases for J; bases not matched to a gene: 11.